The clone carrying this TCR beta chain occurred once. The sample belongs to a study of cytomegalovirus exposure and HLA in healthy donors. This PCR relied on a set of 60 Vbeta primers and 13 Jbeta primers. Assay: immunoSEQ multiplex PCR; the TCRdb copy retains only in-frame clones and omits some. The table has about 300,000 clones, more than 80% seen once. The clonotype originates from a man aged 35 to 55 in good health and CMV-seropositive. Material for sequencing was PBMCs.

Here the CDR3 DNA reads TGTGCCAGCAGCGTAGCGGGCGCCGGGGGAAAGTACAATGAGCAGTTCTTC. Translating it yields CASSVAGAGGKYNEQFF. V and J are TRBV9 and TRBJ2-1; D might be TRBD2 (6 bases). The germline gives CDR1 SGDLS, CDR2 YYNGEE. The CDR3 is 17 residues long. Between the trimmed V and J ends, which lost 0 bases and 4 bases, there was a span of 17 bases.